The 18 T cell receptor beta chains below all came from one sample that was sequenced in a study of Ad26.COV2.S vaccination and SARS-CoV-2 variants (TCRdb year 2021). Receptor libraries were prepared by the immunoSEQ multiplex PCR assay. Not all clones reach the TCRdb copy of this immuneACCESS table, which keeps in-frame sequences only. Checked studies attribute under half of the gap to unresolved V genes and leave the rest unexplained. In this sample the table shows 400,000 to 450,000 clones, more than 80% of which occur a single time. The ten largest clones take up 10% to 15% of the sample. Read against the paper, the sample's treatment or condition label means: some 20 received Ad26.COV2.S at low or high dose, single or two shots; roughly 5 received placebo; per-sample allocation not given. For vaccine and placebo recipients, the sequenced repertoires came from samples collected on day 63 after the first injection.

Sequencing was performed on peripheral blood, taken in a trial of Ad26.COV2.S vaccine versus placebo. All receptors derive from a person between 18 and 65 years old who received the Ad26.COV2.S COVID-19 vaccine or a placebo.

The gene calls are TRBV25-1 and TRBJ2-6; D unclear. Trimming took 5 bases from V and 4 from J, leaving 9 bases between them. CDR3 length: 14 residues. Germline CDR1 and CDR2: MGHDK and SYGVNS. CDR3 DNA sequence: TGTGCCAGCAGTAAGGGCTACGGGGCCAACGTCCTGACTTTC. Its translation: CASSKGYGANVLTF.

The J gene is TRBJ1-5, the V gene TRBV28; the D gene is possibly TRBD1 (6 bases). The CDR3 loop spans 17 amino acids. Germline CDR1 and CDR2: MDHEN and SYDVKM. Trimming took off 0 bases at V and 2 bases at J, with 14 bases between the two ends. DNA for the CDR3: TGTGCCAGCAGTTTATGGCGGGGGCGAAGGGGCAATCAGCCCCAGCATTTT. Translating gives CASSLWRGRRGNQPQHF. The complete variable domain, with remaining parts taken from reference TRBV28 and TRBJ1-5, reads DVKVTQSSRYLVKRTGEKVFLECVQDMDHENMFWYRQDPGLGLRLIYFSYDVKMKEKGDIPEGYSVSREKKERFSLILESASTNQTSMYLCASSLWRGRRGNQPQHFGDGTRLSIL.

The J gene is TRBJ2-7, the V gene TRBV11-2, with 10 positions matching TRBD1. Trimming took 0 bases from V and 2 from J; bases not matched to a gene: 1. CDR1 and CDR2 (germline): SGHAT, FQNNGV. This CDR3 has 15 residues. CDR3 sequence (DNA): TGTGCCAGCAGCTTAGATGGGACAGGGGCCTACGAGCAGTACTTC. Amino acid sequence: CASSLDGTGAYEQYF.

J is TRBJ1-1 and V is TRBV7-8; D unclear. V was trimmed by 1 base and J by 8 bases, leaving 14 bases between them. This CDR3 contains 14 residues. Germline CDR1 SGHVS, CDR2 FQNEAQ. The CDR3 spells CASSLGHPREEAFF. The DNA for the CDR3 is TGTGCCAGCAGCTTAGGGCATCCTAGGGAAGAAGCTTTCTTT.

The rearrangement links TRBV28 to TRBJ1-2, with D hard to call. Looked up from germline, CDR1 is MDHEN and CDR2 is SYDVKM. V was pared by 10 bases and J by 0 bases, with 12 bases between. The CDR3 consists of 13 residues. The DNA of the CDR3 is TGTGCCATCCTTAGATCGTCTAACTATGGCTACACCTTC. It specifies CAILRSSNYGYTF.

This clone has just one count. The V and J genes are TRBV29-1 and TRBJ2-1; TRBD2 matches 7 bases. Germline V CDR1 and CDR2: SQVTM, ANQGSEA. V lost 7 bases and J lost 9; bases outside the gene matches: 6. The length of the CDR3 is 11 residues. The chain's CDR3 is CSAGLGSEQFF. The CDR3 DNA reads as TGCAGCGCTGGACTAGGATCTGAGCAGTTCTTC.

This rearrangement joins TRBV24-1 to TRBJ2-5, with TRBD2 as a possible D gene (6 bases). Germline V lookup: CDR1 KGHDR, CDR2 SFDVKD. This CDR3 region has 13 residues. Trimming left V 12 bases short and J 5 bases short, with 18 bases between. Here the CDR3 reads CASIVGRIETQYF. DNA of the CDR3: TGTGCCTCCATAGTAGGGAGGATTGAGACCCAGTACTTC.

The chain carries TRBV4-1 and TRBJ2-3; D is uncertain. V lost 6 bases, J lost 2 bases, and 9 bases lay in between. The CDR3 contains 13 residues. Germline values: CDR1 MGHRA, CDR2 YSYEKL. Written as DNA, the CDR3 is TGCGCCAGCAGAACTACCCTCACAGATACGCAGTATTTT. Amino acid sequence: CASRTTLTDTQYF.

The V and J genes are TRBV27 and TRBJ2-4; D is perhaps TRBD2 (7 bases). The CDR3 is 15 amino acids. Germline V gene data show CDR1 as MNHEY and CDR2 as SMNVEV (reference sequence). V was cut by 6 bases and J by 6 bases, with 18 bases left in between. In DNA, the CDR3 is TGTGCCAGCAGCGAGGGGGGGCGAGGGGGAAACATTCAGTACTTC. Translated: CASSEGGRGGNIQYF.

The CDR3 DNA is TGTGCCAGCAGCCCCCCCAGCGGGACACGGAGAGCGTATTTT. Encoded protein: CASSPPSGTRRAYF. This sequence joins TRBV5-6 and TRBJ2-3; perhaps TRBD2 as D (7 bases). V lost 4 bases and J lost 14, with 23 bases in between. Germline CDR1 and CDR2: SGHDT and YYEEEE. CDR3 size: 14 residues.

The CDR3 region is CASSLPIEGPYGYTF. In nucleotides, the CDR3 is TGTGCCAGCAGCTTACCCATCGAAGGCCCCTATGGCTACACCTTC. The chain has TRBV7-9 and TRBJ1-2; D is unclear. CDR3 length: 15 residues. The V end lost 2 bases, the J end lost 4 bases, and 14 bases lay between the germline ends. Germline V lookup: CDR1 SEHNR, CDR2 FQNEAQ (reference sequence).

The chain couples TRBV2 to TRBJ1-5, with 8 bases that match TRBD1. Germline loops: CDR1 SNHLY, CDR2 FYNNEI. The CDR3 extends over 15 amino acids. The ends lost 1 base at V and 7 bases at J; junction bases unmatched: 6. DNA for the CDR3: TGTGCCAGCAGTGAAGGACAGGGGATTCGGCAGCCCCAGCATTTT. It yields the protein CASSEGQGIRQPQHF.

J is TRBJ2-7 and V is TRBV28; the D gene is possibly TRBD2 (6 bases). CDR3 size: 15 residues. Germline values: CDR1 MDHEN, CDR2 SYDVKM. The V and J ends lost 5 bases and 2 bases respectively, with 16 bases between them. DNA for the CDR3: TGTGCCAGCAGTCGTGGCGGAGGGGCGGCCTACGAGCAGTACTTC. This sequence encodes CASSRGGGAAYEQYF.

J is TRBJ1-1 and V is TRBV2; TRBD1 is a possible D gene (6 bases). The V end was cut by 2 bases, the J end by 3 bases, with 16 bases between. The CDR3 runs 16 residues. Germline V gene sequence: CDR1 SNHLY, CDR2 FYNNEI. CDR3 loop: CASSEWEGGSHTEAFF. The CDR3 DNA sequence: TGTGCCAGCAGTGAATGGGAAGGGGGGAGCCACACTGAAGCTTTCTTT.

This clone was recorded once. The same CDR3 arises from other DNA sequences in this sample as well. The V gene is TRBV9, the J gene TRBJ2-2; TRBD2 matches at 11 bases. Germline V gene lookup returns CDR1 SGDLS and CDR2 YYNGEE. The CDR3 consists of 14 residues. V gave up 2 bases and J gave up 7 bases; unmatched junction bases: 1. In DNA form, the CDR3 reads TGTGCCAGCAGCGTTACTAGCGGGGGCGGGGAGCTGTTTTTT. It yields the protein CASSVTSGGGELFF.

This clone has more than one count but fewer than ten. The chain couples TRBV7-6 to TRBJ2-7; 10 bases align to TRBD1. CDR3 length: 16 amino acids. Germline lookup yields CDR1 SGHVS and CDR2 FNYEAQ. After removal of 4 bases from V and 3 bases from J, the junction contained 9 bases not matched to a gene. The CDR3 DNA reads TGTGCCAGCAGCTCCGGGACAGGGGACAGCTTCTACGAGCAGTACTTC. Residues: CASSSGTGDSFYEQYF. The entire variable domain, with the rest obtained from reference TRBV7-6 and TRBJ2-7, is as follows: GAGVSQSPRYKVTKRGQDVALRCDPISGHVSLYWYRQALGQGPEFLTYFNYEAQQDKSGLPNDRFSAERPEGSISTLTIQRTEQRDSAMYRCASSSGTGDSFYEQYFGPGTRLTVT.

The V and J genes are TRBV27 and TRBJ2-7; 10 nucleotides match TRBD1. V gave up 4 bases and J gave up 3 bases; unmatched junction bases: 6. The CDR3 is 15 amino acids. Germline V gene lookup returns CDR1 MNHEY and CDR2 SMNVEV (reference sequence). The CDR3 nucleotides are TGTGCCAGCAGTTCGGGACAGGGGTTCGTCTACGAGCAGTACTTC. It specifies CASSSGQGFVYEQYF.

The chain has TRBV7-9 and TRBJ1-1; D is unresolved. Deletions cut 2 bases from V and 4 bases from J, with 8 bases between. The germline V gene encodes CDR1 SEHNR and CDR2 FQNEAQ (reference sequence). The CDR3 length is 13 residues. This CDR3 is CASSLSGLTEAFF. CDR3 sequence (DNA): TGTGCCAGCAGCTTATCCGGGCTCACTGAAGCTTTCTTT.